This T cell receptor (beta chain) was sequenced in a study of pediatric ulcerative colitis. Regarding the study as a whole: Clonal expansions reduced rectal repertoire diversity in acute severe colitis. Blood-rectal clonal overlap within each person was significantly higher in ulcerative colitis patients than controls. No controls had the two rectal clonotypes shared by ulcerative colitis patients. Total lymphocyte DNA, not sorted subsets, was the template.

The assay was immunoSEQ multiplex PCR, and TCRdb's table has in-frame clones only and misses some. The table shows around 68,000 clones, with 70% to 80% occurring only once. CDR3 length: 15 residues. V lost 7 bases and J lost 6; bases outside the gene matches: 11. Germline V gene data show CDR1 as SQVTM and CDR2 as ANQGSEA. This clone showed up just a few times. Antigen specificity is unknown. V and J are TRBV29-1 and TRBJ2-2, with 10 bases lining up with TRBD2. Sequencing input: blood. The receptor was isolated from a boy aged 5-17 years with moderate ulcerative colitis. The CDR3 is CSAQASGGASGELFF. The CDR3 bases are TGCAGCGCCCAAGCAAGCGGGGGGGCCTCCGGGGAGCTGTTTTTT.